This record covers a single TCR beta chain. Its antigen remains unidentified. These data are taken from a study of human T cells and chemical hapten exposure. Study-wide findings and caveats: Positive correlation was observed between PT1 expanded TCR counts and patch test score. Once DPC sensitization occurred, TCRs above 1 in 1000 frequency showed no change.

TCRdb itself ran the RACE reads through MiXCR, one entry per CDR3 protein. This table has 350,000 to 450,000 distinct CDR3 sequences, roughly 5% appearing once. V was cut by 3 bases and J by 0 bases, with 8 bases left in between. The CDR3 has 14 residues. Germline V gene data show CDR1 as GTSNPN and CDR2 as SVGIG (reference sequence). Regarding time point: pre-sensitization, week 0. Treatment in this sample: therapeutic diphenylcyclopropenone sensitization with weekly scalp DPC. Ahead of each patch test application, blood was drawn. Specimen: whole blood, collected in connection with sensitization to the hapten diphenylcyclopropenone (DPC). The V call is TRBV30, the J call TRBJ2-2; D not resolved. The clonotype comes from a woman aged 50 to 65 with alopecia areata. Some clones in this sample may be carry-over from other donors' samples. The chain's CDR3 is CAWRTHPNTGELFF. The CDR3 bases are TGTGCCTGGAGGACCCACCCGAACACCGGGGAGCTGTTTTTT.